This TCR beta chain appears in the sequencing data of a study of shared clonotypes between healthy human individuals. TCRdb keeps only in-frame clones here, not all; method: immunoSEQ multiplex PCR. The profile shows around 100,000 clones, less than 80% of them singletons. The sequenced material came from memory CD8+ T cells sorted from blood. Subset reported: CD45RO+ cells pooled with CCR7-negative TemRA cells. The receptor's source is a young woman in good health.

CDR3 protein: CASSADRKYSPLHF. CDR3 DNA sequence: TGTGCCAGCAGTGCCGACAGGAAGTATTCACCCCTCCACTTT. The chain combines TRBV27 with TRBJ1-6; D may be TRBD1 (6 bases). V lost 5 bases and J lost 8, with 13 bases in between. The CDR3 has 14 amino acids. CDR1 is MNHEY and CDR2 is SMNVEV in the germline V gene (reference sequence).